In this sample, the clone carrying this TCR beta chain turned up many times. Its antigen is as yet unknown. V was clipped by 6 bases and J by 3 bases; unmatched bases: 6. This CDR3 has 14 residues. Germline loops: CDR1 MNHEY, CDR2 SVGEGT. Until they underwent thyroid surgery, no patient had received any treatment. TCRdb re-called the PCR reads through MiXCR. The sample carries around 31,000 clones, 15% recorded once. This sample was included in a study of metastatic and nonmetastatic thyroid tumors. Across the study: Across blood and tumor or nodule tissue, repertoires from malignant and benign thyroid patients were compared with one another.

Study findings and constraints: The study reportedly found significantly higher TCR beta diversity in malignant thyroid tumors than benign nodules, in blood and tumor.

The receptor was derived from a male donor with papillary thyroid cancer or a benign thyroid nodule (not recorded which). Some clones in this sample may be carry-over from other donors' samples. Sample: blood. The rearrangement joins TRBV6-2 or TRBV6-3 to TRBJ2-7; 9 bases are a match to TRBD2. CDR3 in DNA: TGTGCCAGCAGATTCCTAGCGGGAAGCTACGAGCAGTACTTC. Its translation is CASRFLAGSYEQYF.